The sequence of this T cell receptor beta chain was determined in a study of blood T cell repertoires in COVID-19. Study-level information: Whether acute or convalescent, the COVID-19 samples came from the United States, Italy and Spain. PBMCs, B-cell-depleted T cells, or T cells were the source of the cDNA or gDNA that made up the material.

V was clipped by 0 bases and J by 7 bases, with 13 bases between them. CDR1 is SGHRS, CDR2 YFSETQ, per germline. The CDR3 is 14 amino acids. In the original processing: Using reference gene primer amplification, nucleated cell counts were estimated. Here immunoSEQ multiplex PCR was the method, and the copy in TCRdb shows in-frame clones only, minus some. That table is the source of V, J and clone size, and D and trimming were worked out from the DNA. The sample lists hundreds of thousands of clones, around 80% occurring once. This clonotype was sampled from a woman older than 75 with active or convalescent COVID-19. The chain combines TRBV5-1 with TRBJ1-2; possibly TRBD1 for D (5 bases). Material: peripheral blood. The CDR3: CASSLEGIGSGYTF. CDR3 DNA sequence: TGCGCCAGCAGCTTGGAGGGGATTGGCTCTGGCTACACCTTC. The complete variable domain, with remaining parts taken from reference TRBV5-1 and TRBJ1-2, reads KAGVTQTPRYLIKTRGQQVTLSCSPISGHRSVSWYQQTPGQGLQFLFEYFSETQRNKGNFPGRFSGRQFSNSRSEMNVSTLELGDSALYLCASSLEGIGSGYTFGSGTRLTVV.